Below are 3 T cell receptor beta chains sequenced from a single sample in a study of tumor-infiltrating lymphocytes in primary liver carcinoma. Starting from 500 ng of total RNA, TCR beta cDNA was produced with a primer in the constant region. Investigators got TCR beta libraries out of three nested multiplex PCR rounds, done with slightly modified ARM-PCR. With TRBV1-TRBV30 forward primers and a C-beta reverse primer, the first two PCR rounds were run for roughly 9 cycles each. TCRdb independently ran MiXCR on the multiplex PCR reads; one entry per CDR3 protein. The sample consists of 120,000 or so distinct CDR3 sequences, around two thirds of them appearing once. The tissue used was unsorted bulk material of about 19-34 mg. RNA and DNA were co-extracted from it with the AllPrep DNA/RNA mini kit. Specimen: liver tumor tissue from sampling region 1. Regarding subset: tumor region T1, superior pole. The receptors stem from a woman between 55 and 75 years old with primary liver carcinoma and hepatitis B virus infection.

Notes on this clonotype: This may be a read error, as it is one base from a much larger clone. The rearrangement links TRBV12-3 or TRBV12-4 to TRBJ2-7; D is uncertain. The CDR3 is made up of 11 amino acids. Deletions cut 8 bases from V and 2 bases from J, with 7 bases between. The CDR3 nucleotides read TGTGCCAGCGCCAACCCCTACGAGCAGTACTTC. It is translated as CASANPYEQYF.

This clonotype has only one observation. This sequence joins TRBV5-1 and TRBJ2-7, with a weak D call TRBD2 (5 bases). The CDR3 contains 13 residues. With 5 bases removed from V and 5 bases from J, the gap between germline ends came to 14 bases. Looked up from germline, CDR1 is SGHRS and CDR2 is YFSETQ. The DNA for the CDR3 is TGCGCCAGCAGGGGTAACGGGAAGCACGAGCAGTACTTC. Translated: CASRGNGKHEQYF.

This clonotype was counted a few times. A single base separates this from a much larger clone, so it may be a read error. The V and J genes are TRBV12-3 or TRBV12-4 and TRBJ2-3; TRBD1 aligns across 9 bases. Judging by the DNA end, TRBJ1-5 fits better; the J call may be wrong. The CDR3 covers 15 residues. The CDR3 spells CASSLGQGGLDTQHF. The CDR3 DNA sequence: TGTGCCAGCAGTCTGGGACAGGGAGGTCTAGATACGCAGCATTTT.